These T cell receptor beta chains were read from a single sample in a study of CD8+ T cells in alopecia areata. Method: immunoSEQ multiplex PCR; TCRdb's copy keeps in-frame clones and lacks some. The table lists some 190,000 clones, approximately 72% of them singletons. Sequencing used CD4+ T cells sorted from blood, obtained between weeks 44 and 45, from a patient treated with tofacitinib. The receptors were sampled from a human donor with alopecia areata. Both conserved end residues are part of each CDR3. D genes are given only for firm matches. Size tells how often a clone was seen (once, few, many) or the class of an expanded clone, and some rows leave it out.

once	TRBV14	.	TRBJ2-7	CASSRGYEQYF	TGTGCCAGCAGCCGGGGTTACGAGCAGTACTTC
.	TRBV28	TRBD1	TRBJ1-5	CASSFLGQSNQPQHF	TGTGCCAGCAGTTTTCTGGGACAGAGCAATCAGCCCCAGCATTTT
.	TRBV15	TRBD1	TRBJ1-6	CATSTRTGNVESPLHF	TGTGCCACCAGCACTCGGACAGGGAATGTGGAATCACCCCTCCACTTT
.	TRBV9	.	TRBJ2-7	CASSEGGGNYEQYF	TGTGCCAGCAGCGAGGGAGGGGGGAACTACGAGCAGTACTTC
.	TRBV6-4	.	TRBJ1-2	CASSDSAWMGGYTF	TGTGCCAGCAGTGACTCGGCCTGGATGGGAGGCTACACCTTC
.	TRBV29-1	.	TRBJ1-1	CSVGPGNTEAFF	TGCAGCGTGGGACCGGGGAACACTGAAGCTTTCTTT
.	TRBV7-2	.	TRBJ1-1	CASSLARLTEAFF	TGTGCCAGCAGCTTAGCCCGACTCACTGAAGCTTTCTTT
.	TRBV29-1	.	TRBJ1-2	CSVGSVYGYTF	TGCAGCGTTGGGTCGGTCTATGGCTACACCTTC
few	TRBV13	.	TRBJ2-7	CASSPLGVEYEQYF	TGTGCCAGCAGCCCATTAGGGGTTGAGTACGAGCAGTACTTC
.	TRBV7-2	.	TRBJ1-2	CASSLEQANYGYTF	TGTGCCAGCAGCTTAGAACAGGCCAACTATGGCTACACCTTC
.	TRBV5-1	TRBD1	TRBJ2-2	CASSLEGGGTGELFF	TGCGCCAGCAGCTTGGAAGGGGGCGGCACCGGGGAGCTGTTTTTT
.	TRBV27	TRBD2	TRBJ2-7	CASRKTLAGSYEQYF	TGTGCCAGCAGGAAAACTTTAGCGGGTTCCTACGAGCAGTACTTC
.	TRBV7-9	.	TRBJ2-6	CASSLGSGNVLTF	TGTGCCAGCAGCTTAGGCTCAGGCAACGTCCTGACTTTC
.	TRBV5-1	.	TRBJ2-7	CASSQLQGSGEQYF	TGCGCCAGCAGCCAGCTACAGGGATCTGGAGAGCAGTACTTC
.	TRBV29-1	.	TRBJ1-2	CSGLLGGYGYTF	TGCAGCGGACTTTTAGGAGGGTATGGCTACACCTTC
.	TRBV5-1	.	TRBJ1-5	CASSSTGTSNQPQHF	TGCGCCAGCAGCTCGACCGGGACAAGCAATCAGCCCCAGCATTTT
.	TRBV7-3	TRBD2	TRBJ2-1	CASSSEIAGVDEQFF	TGTGCCAGCAGCTCAGAGATAGCGGGGGTCGATGAGCAGTTCTTC
few	TRBV2	TRBD2	TRBJ2-1	CASSVGLAAYNEQFF	TGTGCCAGCAGTGTCGGTCTAGCGGCTTACAATGAGCAGTTCTTC